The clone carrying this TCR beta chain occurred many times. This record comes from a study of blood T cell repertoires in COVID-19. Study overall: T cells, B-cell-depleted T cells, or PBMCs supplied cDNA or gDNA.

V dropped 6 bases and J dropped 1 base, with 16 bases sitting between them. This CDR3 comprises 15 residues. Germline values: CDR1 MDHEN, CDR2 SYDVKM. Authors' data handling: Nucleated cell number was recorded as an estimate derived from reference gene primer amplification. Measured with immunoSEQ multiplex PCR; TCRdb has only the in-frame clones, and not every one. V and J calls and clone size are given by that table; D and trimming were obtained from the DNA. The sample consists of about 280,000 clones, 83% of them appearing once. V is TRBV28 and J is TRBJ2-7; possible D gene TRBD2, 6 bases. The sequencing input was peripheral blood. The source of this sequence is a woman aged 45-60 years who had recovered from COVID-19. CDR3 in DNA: TGTGCCAGCAGCTCCACCGGGACTCCGTCCTACGAGCAGTACTTC. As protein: CASSSTGTPSYEQYF.